This entry lists 23 T cell receptor beta chains sequenced from one sample in a study of CD8 T cells in ankylosing spondylitis. TCRdb used MiXCR to reprocess the 5' RACE reads, holding one entry per CDR3 protein. The data contain 240,000 or so distinct CDR3 sequences, about 10% of them singletons. The sequencing sample was made of blood, either unsorted or a sorted T cell fraction (not recorded which). These TCRs come from a male donor with ankylosing spondylitis or in good health (not recorded which).

This chain links TRBV29-1 with TRBJ2-7; D remains ambiguous. The CDR3 length is 10 residues. The V and J ends lost 4 bases and 10 bases respectively, with 11 bases between them. Germline V gives CDR1 SQVTM, CDR2 ANQGSEA. CDR3 in amino acids: CSVVSRRQYF. DNA for the CDR3: TGCAGCGTTGTTTCCAGGAGACAGTACTTC.

Many counts were recorded for this clonotype. As DNA, the CDR3 is TGTGCCAGCAGCCGAAGGATCGACAGGGTAAAGGCTTTCTTT. Translated: CASSRRIDRVKAFF. This chain links TRBV21-1 with TRBJ1-1; the D call in the table, TRBD1, was not verified against the DNA. TRBV21-1 counts as a pseudogene. The CDR3 consists of 14 residues.

This clonotype was counted between two and nine times. The J gene is TRBJ2-7, the V gene TRBV14, with D perhaps being TRBD1 or TRBD2 (5 bases each). The CDR3 extends over 16 amino acids. Germline V gives CDR1 SGHDN, CDR2 FVKESK. The V end was cut by 0 bases, the J end by 4 bases, with 16 bases between. The CDR3 sequence: CASSQDGDVTFYEQYF. For the CDR3, the DNA is TGTGCCAGCAGCCAAGATGGGGACGTGACATTTTACGAGCAGTACTTC.

Only a few counts were recorded for this clonotype. V is TRBV20-1 and J is TRBJ2-5; weak D call: TRBD1 (6 bases). The germline V and J ends were trimmed by 2 bases and 5 bases, with 9 bases remaining between them. CDR1 is DFQATT and CDR2 is SNEGSKA in the germline V gene (reference sequence). This CDR3 is built from 12 residues. The chain's CDR3 is CSARRDMETQYF. The CDR3 coding sequence is TGCAGTGCTAGAAGGGACATGGAGACCCAGTACTTC.

The V gene is TRBV12-3 or TRBV12-4, the J gene TRBJ1-5, with TRBD1 as a possible D gene (6 bases). There are 15 residues in the CDR3. V was cut by 6 bases and J by 3 bases, with 15 bases left in between. The CDR3 region is CASSWGATDNQPQHF. CDR3 nucleotide sequence: TGTGCCAGCAGCTGGGGGGCCACGGACAATCAGCCCCAGCATTTT.

This clonotype was recorded many times. V is TRBV7-8 and J is TRBJ2-1; TRBD1 agrees at 9 bases. In germline, CDR1 is SGHVS, CDR2 FQNEAQ. The length of the CDR3 is 16 residues. J gave up 7 bases and V 6 bases, and 13 bases lay outside the gene matches. CDR3 nucleotides: TGTGCCAGCAGACTGAAACCGGGACAGGGTCTGAATGAGCAGTTCTTC. Translation gives CASRLKPGQGLNEQFF.

This clonotype was seen just once. The V and J genes are TRBV5-4 and TRBJ1-4, with D possibly TRBD1 on 6 matching bases. The CDR3 sequence is 14 residues long. V gave up 1 base and J gave up 8 bases, with 12 bases separating them. The V gene's germline CDR1 is SGHNT and CDR2 YYREEE (reference sequence). The CDR3, as DNA: TGTGCCAGCAGCTTGCCAGGGGTGGGAGAAAAACTGTTTTTT. It specifies CASSLPGVGEKLFF. Looking up the rest from reference TRBV5-4 and TRBJ1-4 gives the full variable domain: ETGVTQSPTHLIKTRGQQVTLRCSSQSGHNTVSWYQQALGQGPQFIFQYYREEENGRGNFPPRFSGLQFPNYSSELNVNALELDDSALYLCASSLPGVGEKLFFGSGTQLSVL.

This clonotype was recorded a few times. The chain combines TRBV29-1 with TRBJ2-1, with D unclear. The CDR3 has 12 residues. CDR1 is SQVTM, CDR2 ANQGSEA, per germline. Trimming cost V 7 bases and J 1 base, with 8 bases left between them. CDR3 DNA: TGCAGCGGGAAGAAGTCCTACAATGAGCAGTTCTTC. It is translated as CSGKKSYNEQFF.

This clonotype was seen ten or more times. The chain couples TRBV5-1 to TRBJ2-2; tentatively, D is TRBD1 (5 bases). Germline V lookup: CDR1 SGHRS, CDR2 YFSETQ. V dropped 4 bases and J dropped 1 base, with 17 bases sitting between them. This CDR3 spans 17 amino acids. The CDR3 nucleotides are TGCGCCAGCAGCCTGGCCCGTCCAGACAGGAACACCGGGGAGCTGTTTTTT. It translates to CASSLARPDRNTGELFF. Supplemented by reference TRBV5-1 and TRBJ2-2, the full variable domain reads KAGVTQTPRYLIKTRGQQVTLSCSPISGHRSVSWYQQTPGQGLQFLFEYFSETQRNKGNFPGRFSGRQFSNSRSEMNVSTLELGDSALYLCASSLARPDRNTGELFFGEGSRLTVL.

This clonotype has at least ten counts. The DNA for the CDR3 is TGCAGTGCCCCCGGGGCAAGAAGGGATACGCAGTATTTT. This gives the protein CSAPGARRDTQYF. V gene TRBV20-1 combines with J gene TRBJ2-3; D is possibly TRBD1 or TRBD2 (5 bases each). The CDR3 runs 13 residues. Trimming took 6 bases from V and 6 from J, leaving 16 bases between them. Germline-derived CDR1 and CDR2 are DFQATT and SNEGSKA (reference sequence).

In its sample, this clonotype was seen many times. The chain links TRBV7-6 to TRBJ1-1; weak D call: TRBD1 (6 bases). The CDR3 covers 13 residues. The germline gives CDR1 SGHVS, CDR2 FNYEAQ. V lost 5 bases to trimming and J lost 3 bases, with 10 bases between them. CDR3: CASSPDSYTEAFF. The DNA of the CDR3 is TGTGCCAGCAGCCCGGACAGCTACACTGAAGCTTTCTTT.

This clonotype was recorded many times. For the CDR3, the DNA is TGTGCCAGCAGCCCCGGGACAGCCCTTAGCGATGAGCAGTTCTTC. Translating it yields CASSPGTALSDEQFF. This chain links TRBV5-5 with TRBJ2-1; 7 bases are shared with TRBD1. Germline V lookup: CDR1 SGHKS, CDR2 YYEKEE (reference sequence). V lost 4 bases and J lost 8; bases outside the gene matches: 12. The CDR3 extends over 15 amino acids.

At least ten counts were recorded for this clonotype. The CDR3 loop reads CASTTTGGAGGYTF. CDR3 sequence (DNA): TGTGCCAGCACTACTACAGGGGGCGCCGGCGGCTACACCTTC. The genes are TRBV12-3 or TRBV12-4 and TRBJ1-2; 9 bases fit TRBD1. The CDR3 runs to 14 residues. Trimming took 7 bases from V and 8 from J; bases not matched to a gene: 11.

This clonotype was detected many times. The chain has TRBV7-2 and TRBJ2-1; 9 bases agree with TRBD2. V shed 0 bases, J shed 9 bases, and the junction held 3 bases outside the gene matches. CDR1 and CDR2 (germline): SGHTA, FQGNSA. The length of the CDR3 is 14 residues. CDR3 nucleotide sequence: TGTGCCAGCAGCTTAGCGGCGGGAGGGGGTGAGCAGTTCTTC. Amino acid sequence: CASSLAAGGGEQFF.

The chain uses TRBV29-1 and TRBJ2-5, with 9 positions matching TRBD2. CDR1 SQVTM and CDR2 ANQGSEA come from the germline V gene. J was trimmed by 5 bases and V by 7 bases; bases with no gene match: 5. This CDR3 comprises 12 residues. CDR3 in DNA: TGCAGCGGAAAGACTAGCGGCGAGACCCAGTACTTC. It specifies CSGKTSGETQYF.

This clonotype was counted many times. The V gene is TRBV12-3 or TRBV12-4, the J gene TRBJ1-2; D is perhaps TRBD1 (6 bases). The CDR3 is 13 amino acids. The V end lost 5 bases, the J end lost 8 bases, and 15 bases lay between the germline ends. CDR3 residues: CASSRRDIRGYTF. The CDR3 coding sequence is TGTGCCAGCAGTCGTCGGGACATTAGGGGCTACACCTTC.

CDR3 region: CASSQGPSGVNTDTQYF. DNA for the CDR3: TGTGCCAGCAGCCAAGGGCCTAGCGGGGTAAACACAGATACGCAGTATTTT. The gene calls are TRBV3-1 and TRBJ2-3; 9 nucleotides agree with TRBD2. Germline V gene sequence: CDR1 LGHDT, CDR2 YNNKEL (reference sequence). After removal of 1 base from V and 2 bases from J, the junction contained 7 bases not matched to a gene. This CDR3 is built from 17 residues.

This clonotype was seen repeatedly, ten times or more. The rearrangement joins TRBV5-1 to TRBJ1-1; D uncertain. The CDR3 is 11 amino acids. The V and J ends lost 0 bases and 9 bases respectively, with 6 bases between them. CDR1 and CDR2 (germline): SGHRS, YFSETQ. The CDR3: CASSLGIQAFF. In nucleotides, the CDR3 is TGCGCCAGCAGCTTGGGGATCCAAGCTTTCTTT. Full variable domain (remainder filled in from reference TRBV5-1 and TRBJ1-1): KAGVTQTPRYLIKTRGQQVTLSCSPISGHRSVSWYQQTPGQGLQFLFEYFSETQRNKGNFPGRFSGRQFSNSRSEMNVSTLELGDSALYLCASSLGIQAFFGQGTRLTVV.

The gene calls are TRBV2 and TRBJ2-1; D not certain. This CDR3 is built from 14 residues. Germline assignment: CDR1 SNHLY and CDR2 FYNNEI. V dropped 4 bases and J dropped 1 base, with 8 bases sitting between them. CDR3 amino acids: CASSGRASYNEQFF. CDR3 DNA: TGTGCCAGCAGTGGTAGGGCGTCCTACAATGAGCAGTTCTTC.

This clonotype was seen many times. This sequence joins TRBV5-1 and TRBJ1-1; D is possibly TRBD1 (5 bases). CDR3 length equals 14 residues. V shed 5 bases and J shed 1 base, with 12 bases lying between them. Germline V gene sequence: CDR1 SGHRS, CDR2 YFSETQ. CDR3 loop: CASSRDRWNTEAFF. As DNA, the CDR3 is TGCGCCAGCAGTCGGGACCGTTGGAACACTGAAGCTTTCTTT.

The DNA of the CDR3 is TGTGCCAGCAGTGAAGGGACGAGTCTGTGGGGCTACACCTTC. Protein: CASSEGTSLWGYTF. The J gene is TRBJ1-2, the V gene TRBV2; D not resolved. V was shortened by 1 base and J by 8 bases, with 14 bases between the two germline ends. Germline V gene data show CDR1 as SNHLY and CDR2 as FYNNEI. The CDR3 covers 14 residues.

The chain's CDR3 is CASSLAPRPLWPQHF. CDR3 DNA sequence: TGTGCCAGCAGCTTGGCCCCAAGACCCCTTTGGCCCCAGCATTTT. The V and J genes are TRBV5-4 and TRBJ1-5, with D unclear. With 0 bases removed from V and 9 bases from J, the gap between germline ends came to 16 bases. The V gene's germline CDR1 is SGHNT and CDR2 YYREEE (reference sequence). This CDR3 contains 15 residues.

The rearrangement uses TRBV15 and TRBJ2-7, with D unresolved. Deletions cut 4 bases from V and 0 bases from J, with 13 bases between. The V gene's germline CDR1 is LNHNV and CDR2 YYDKDF (reference sequence). The CDR3 is 15 amino acids. For the CDR3, the DNA is TGTGCCACCAGCAAATTGACGTTAGACTCCTACGAGCAGTACTTC. Translation: CATSKLTLDSYEQYF. The whole variable domain, remainder taken from reference TRBV15 and TRBJ2-7, is DAMVIQNPRYQVTQFGKPVTLSCSQTLNHNVMYWYQQKSSQAPKLLFHYYDKDFNNEADTPDNFQSRRPNTSFCFLDIRSPGLGDTAMYLCATSKLTLDSYEQYFGPGTRLTVT.